This T cell receptor (beta chain) was captured in a study of cytomegalovirus exposure and HLA in healthy donors. CDR1 SGHRS and CDR2 YFSETQ come from the germline V gene. With 0 bases removed from V and 2 bases from J, the gap between germline ends came to 23 bases. This CDR3 is built from 19 residues. Findings of the study overall: The study recorded over 150 TCR beta chains that were cytomegalovirus-associated. Most TCR sequences proved rare, with some public TCRs found in many donors.

The assay was immunoSEQ multiplex PCR, and TCRdb's table has in-frame clones only and misses some. This sample has under 200,000 clones, with around 80% found just once. Turning to this clone: What it recognizes is unknown.

This TCR was recovered from a woman between 25 and 40 years old in good health and CMV-seronegative. The chain carries TRBV5-1 and TRBJ2-5, with D hard to call. The sequencing input was PBMCs. For the CDR3, the DNA is TGCGCCAGCAGCTTGGCCACCGATCCGAGGAGTGCTGTACAAGAGACCCAGTACTTC. Its protein is CASSLATDPRSAVQETQYF. The entire variable domain, with the rest obtained from reference TRBV5-1 and TRBJ2-5, is as follows: KAGVTQTPRYLIKTRGQQVTLSCSPISGHRSVSWYQQTPGQGLQFLFEYFSETQRNKGNFPGRFSGRQFSNSRSEMNVSTLELGDSALYLCASSLATDPRSAVQETQYFGPGTRLLVL.